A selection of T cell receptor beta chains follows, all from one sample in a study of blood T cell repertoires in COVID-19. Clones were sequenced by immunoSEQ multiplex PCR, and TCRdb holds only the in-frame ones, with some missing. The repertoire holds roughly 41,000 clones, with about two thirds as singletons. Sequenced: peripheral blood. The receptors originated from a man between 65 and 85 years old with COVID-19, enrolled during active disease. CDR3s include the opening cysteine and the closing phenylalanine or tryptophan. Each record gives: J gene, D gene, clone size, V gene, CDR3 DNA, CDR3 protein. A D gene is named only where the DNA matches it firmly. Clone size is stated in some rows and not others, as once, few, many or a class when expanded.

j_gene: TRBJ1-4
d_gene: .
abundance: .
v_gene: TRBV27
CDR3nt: TGTGCCAGCAGTTCGCGGCGGCGGGGTGAAAAACTGTTTTTT
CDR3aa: CASSSRRRGEKLFF

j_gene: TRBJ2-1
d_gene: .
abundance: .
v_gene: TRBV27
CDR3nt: TGTGCCAGCAGATTGGGGAGGTCGCAGTTCTTC
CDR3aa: CASRLGRSQFF

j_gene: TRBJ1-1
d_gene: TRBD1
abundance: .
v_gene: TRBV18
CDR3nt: TGTGCCAGCTCACCAGGAACAGGGGCGAACACTGAAGCTTTCTTT
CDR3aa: CASSPGTGANTEAFF

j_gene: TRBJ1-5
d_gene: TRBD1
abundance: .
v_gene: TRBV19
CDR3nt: TGTGCCAGTAATCTCATCGGACAGGGGAATCAGCCCCAGCATTTT
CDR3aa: CASNLIGQGNQPQHF

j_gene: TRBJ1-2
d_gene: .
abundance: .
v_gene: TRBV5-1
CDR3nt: TGCGCCAGCAGCCGCGGGGGTTCTGACGGCTACACCTTC
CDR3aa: CASSRGGSDGYTF

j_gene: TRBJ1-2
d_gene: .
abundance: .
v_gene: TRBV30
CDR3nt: TGTGCCTGGAGTCCCCACAGGGCTAACTATGGCTACACCTTC
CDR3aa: CAWSPHRANYGYTF

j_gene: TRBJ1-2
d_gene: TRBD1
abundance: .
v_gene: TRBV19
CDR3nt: TGTGCCAGTAGTACCTCGGGACAGGGGTTAGTCGGGAGTCACTATGGCTACACCTTC
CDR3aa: CASSTSGQGLVGSHYGYTF

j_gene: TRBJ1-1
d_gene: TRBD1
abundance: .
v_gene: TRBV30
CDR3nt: TGTGCCTGGAGGGTCCGGGACAGACGGAACACTGAAGCTTTCTTT
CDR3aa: CAWRVRDRRNTEAFF

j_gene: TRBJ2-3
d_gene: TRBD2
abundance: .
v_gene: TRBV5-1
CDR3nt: TGCGCCAGCAGCAACGGACTAGCGGGGACCACAGATACGCAGTATTTT
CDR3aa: CASSNGLAGTTDTQYF

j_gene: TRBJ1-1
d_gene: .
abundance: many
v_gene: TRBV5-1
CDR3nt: TGCGCCAGCAGCTTGGTTGGCGGAGGGAACACTGAAGCTTTCTTT
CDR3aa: CASSLVGGGNTEAFF

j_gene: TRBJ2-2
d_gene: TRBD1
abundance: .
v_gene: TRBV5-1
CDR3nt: TGCGCCAGCAGCACGCGGACAGGGTCCACCGGGGAGCTGTTTTTT
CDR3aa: CASSTRTGSTGELFF

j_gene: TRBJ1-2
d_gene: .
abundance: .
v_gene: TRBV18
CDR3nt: TGTGCCAGCTCACCAATAAGTCTGGACACCTATGGCTACACCTTC
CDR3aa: CASSPISLDTYGYTF

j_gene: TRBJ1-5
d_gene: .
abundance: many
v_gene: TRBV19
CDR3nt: TGTGCCAGTAGTATCACCTTCGAGGCCCCCCAGCATTTT
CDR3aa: CASSITFEAPQHF

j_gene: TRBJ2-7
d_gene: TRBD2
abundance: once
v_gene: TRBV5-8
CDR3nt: TGTGCCAATTCCATAGCGGGAGGGGTTTCGGGCGAGCAGTACTTC
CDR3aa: CANSIAGGVSGEQYF

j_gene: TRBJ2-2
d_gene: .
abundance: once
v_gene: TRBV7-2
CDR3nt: TGTGCCAGCCTTAGCACAGGGATGAGCGGGGAGCTGTTTTTT
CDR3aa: CASLSTGMSGELFF

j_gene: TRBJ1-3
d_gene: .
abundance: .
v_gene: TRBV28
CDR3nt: TGTGCCAGCAGCTCGGGGGGAACTGGAAACACCATATATTTT
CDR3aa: CASSSGGTGNTIYF

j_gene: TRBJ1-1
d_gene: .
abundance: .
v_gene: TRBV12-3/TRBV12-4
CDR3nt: TGTGCCAGCAGTTTACGGGATGAAGCTTTCTTT
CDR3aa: CASSLRDEAFF

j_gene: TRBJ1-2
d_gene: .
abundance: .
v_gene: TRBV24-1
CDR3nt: TGTGCCACCAGTGATTTGACTGAGAACTATGGCTACACCTTC
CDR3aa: CATSDLTENYGYTF

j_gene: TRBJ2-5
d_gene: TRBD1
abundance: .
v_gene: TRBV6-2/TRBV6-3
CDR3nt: TGTGCCAGCAGTTACCTGGGACAGCCTCCGAAGACCCAGTACTTC
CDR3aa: CASSYLGQPPKTQYF

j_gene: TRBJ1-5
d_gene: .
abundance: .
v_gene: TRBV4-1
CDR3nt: TGCGCCAGCAGCCACGACAGCTATAGCAATCAGCCCCAGCATTTT
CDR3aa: CASSHDSYSNQPQHF

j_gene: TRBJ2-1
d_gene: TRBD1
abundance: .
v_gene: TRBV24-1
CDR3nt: TGTGCCACCCGGGACAGTTACTACAATGAGCAGTTCTTC
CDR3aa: CATRDSYYNEQFF

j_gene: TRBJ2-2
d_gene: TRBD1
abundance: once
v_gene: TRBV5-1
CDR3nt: TGCGCCAGCAGCCCGGGGACAGCACCGAGGGAGCTGTTTTTT
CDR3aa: CASSPGTAPRELFF

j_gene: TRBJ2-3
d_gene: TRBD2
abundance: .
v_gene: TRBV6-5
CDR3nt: TGTGCCAGCAGTCTTAGCGGGAACACAGATACGCAGTATTTT
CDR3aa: CASSLSGNTDTQYF

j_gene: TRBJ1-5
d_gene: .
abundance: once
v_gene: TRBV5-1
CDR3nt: TGCGCCAGCAGCTCCGGGCAGGGTGGACAGCCCCAGCATTTT
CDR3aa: CASSSGQGGQPQHF

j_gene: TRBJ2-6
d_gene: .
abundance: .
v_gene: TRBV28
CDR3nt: TGTGCCAGCAGTTTAGGACAGCCTGGGGCCAACGTCCTGACTTTC
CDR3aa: CASSLGQPGANVLTF

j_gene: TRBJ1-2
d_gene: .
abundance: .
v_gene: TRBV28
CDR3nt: TGTGCCAGCAGTCCGGGTCCCTATGGCTACACCTTC
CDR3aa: CASSPGPYGYTF

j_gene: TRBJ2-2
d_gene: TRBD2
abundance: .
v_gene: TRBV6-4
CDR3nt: TGTGCCAGCAGGAGACTAGCGGGAGGTACCGGGGAGCTGTTTTTT
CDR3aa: CASRRLAGGTGELFF

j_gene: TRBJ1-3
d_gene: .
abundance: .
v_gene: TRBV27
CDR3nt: TGTGCCAGCAGTTCGGACGGGGGAGGAAACACCATATATTTT
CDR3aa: CASSSDGGGNTIYF

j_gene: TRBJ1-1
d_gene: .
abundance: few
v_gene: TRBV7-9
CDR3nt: TGTGCCAGCAGCTTAATACAGGCTGAAGCTTTCTTT
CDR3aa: CASSLIQAEAFF

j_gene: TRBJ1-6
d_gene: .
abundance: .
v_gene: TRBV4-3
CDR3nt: TGCGCCAGCAGCCAAGATCCCCCAGGGTCGAGCTCCTATAATTCACCCCTCCACTTT
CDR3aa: CASSQDPPGSSSYNSPLHF

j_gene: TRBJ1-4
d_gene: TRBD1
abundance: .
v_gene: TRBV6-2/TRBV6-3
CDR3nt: TGTGCCAGCCGCCTCGGGACAGTAAATGAAAAACTGTTTTTT
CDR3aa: CASRLGTVNEKLFF

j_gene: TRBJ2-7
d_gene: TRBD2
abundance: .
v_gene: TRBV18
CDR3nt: TGTGCCAGCTCACCACCTAGTCTCGCGGGAGTGGGTGAGCAGTACTTC
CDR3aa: CASSPPSLAGVGEQYF

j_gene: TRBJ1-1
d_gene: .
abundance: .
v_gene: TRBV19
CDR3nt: TGTGCCAGTAGAAGGAAATCGCAGGTACAGACTGAAGCTTTCTTT
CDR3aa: CASRRKSQVQTEAFF

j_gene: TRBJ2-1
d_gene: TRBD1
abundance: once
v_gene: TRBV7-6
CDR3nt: TGTGCCAGCAGCTTATTGGACAGGGACCACAATGAGCAGTTCTTC
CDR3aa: CASSLLDRDHNEQFF

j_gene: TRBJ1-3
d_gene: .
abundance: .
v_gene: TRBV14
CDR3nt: TGTGCCAGCAGCCAATTTCGCCGGGCTGGAAACACCATATATTTT
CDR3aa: CASSQFRRAGNTIYF

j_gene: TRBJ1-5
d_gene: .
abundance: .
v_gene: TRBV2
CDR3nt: TGTGCCAGCAGTGATGGGCGGGTTATCAATCAGCCCCAGCATTTT
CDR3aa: CASSDGRVINQPQHF

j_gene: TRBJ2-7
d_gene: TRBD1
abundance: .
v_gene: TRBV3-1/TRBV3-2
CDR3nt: TGTGCCAGCAGCCAAGGGACAGGGTCTCTCTCCTACGAGCAGTACTTC
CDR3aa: CASSQGTGSLSYEQYF